Listed below are T cell receptor beta chains from one sample, sequenced in a study of radiotherapy plus CTLA-4 blockade in lung cancer. The data were produced by immunoSEQ multiplex PCR, yet TCRdb's version contains in-frame clones alone and is incomplete. The repertoire holds around 86,000 clones, with 83% as singletons. Material: peripheral blood, obtained from a patient treated with radiotherapy plus ipilimumab. These receptor sequences come from a human donor with non-small cell lung cancer who had stable disease on radiotherapy plus ipilimumab. Each CDR3 is given with its conserved first and last residue. A D gene is named only where the DNA matches it firmly. Size is omitted from some rows. Given values are once, few, many or a class for expanded clones.

V,J,D,size,CDR3,DNA
TRBV6-1,TRBJ2-3,.,.,CASSEWGPDTQYF,TGTGCCAGCAGTGAATGGGGCCCGGATACGCAGTATTTT
TRBV5-4,TRBJ2-7,.,.,CASSLANRQGTYEQYF,TGTGCCAGCAGCTTGGCCAATCGGCAGGGGACCTACGAGCAGTACTTC
TRBV27,TRBJ2-2,.,.,CASSLRRGPNTGELFF,TGTGCCAGCAGTTTAAGGAGGGGCCCGAACACCGGGGAGCTGTTTTTT
TRBV2,TRBJ2-7,.,.,CASSAGAGLLYEQYF,TGTGCCAGCAGTGCGGGGGCCGGGCTCCTCTACGAGCAGTACTTC
TRBV23-1,TRBJ2-7,TRBD1,.,CASSQSGTGKNTSSYEQYF,TGCGCCAGCAGTCAATCAGGGACAGGGAAGAATACTAGCTCCTACGAGCAGTACTTC
TRBV5-1,TRBJ2-7,TRBD2,few,CASSTGLAGYEQYF,TGCGCCAGCAGCACCGGACTAGCGGGGTACGAGCAGTACTTC
TRBV18,TRBJ2-7,.,.,CASSPGDSYEQYF,TGTGCCAGCTCACCTGGGGATTCCTACGAGCAGTACTTC
TRBV18,TRBJ1-1,TRBD1,.,CASSPDRGSEAFF,TGTGCCAGCTCACCTGACAGGGGCTCTGAAGCTTTCTTT
TRBV11-2,TRBJ2-1,TRBD2,.,CASSVRTSGNNEQFF,TGTGCCAGCAGCGTAAGGACTAGCGGAAACAATGAGCAGTTCTTC
TRBV21-1,TRBJ2-7,.,.,CASSTRDSPYEQYF,TGTGCCAGCAGCACCCGGGACAGTCCCTACGAGCAGTACTTC
TRBV18,TRBJ1-2,TRBD1,.,CASSPSGTVDGYTF,TGTGCCAGCTCACCTAGTGGGACAGTGGATGGCTACACCTTC
TRBV19,TRBJ2-5,TRBD2,.,CASSLTSGRDSDQYF,TGTGCCAGTAGCTTGACTAGCGGGAGGGACAGCGACCAGTACTTC
TRBV18,TRBJ2-2,TRBD1,once,CASSPRGYTGELFF,TGTGCCAGCTCACCCAGGGGGTACACCGGGGAGCTGTTTTTT
TRBV10-3,TRBJ2-3,.,.,CATGTDTQYF,TGTGCCACCGGCACAGATACGCAGTATTTT
TRBV5-4,TRBJ2-1,TRBD1,.,CASSSTGMWHEQFF,TGTGCCAGCAGCTCGACAGGGATGTGGCATGAGCAGTTCTTC
TRBV18,TRBJ1-2,TRBD1,.,CASSPRTGGDDGYTF,TGTGCCAGCTCACCACGGACAGGGGGAGATGATGGCTACACCTTC
TRBV7-2,TRBJ1-1,.,.,CASSFRDSRAFF,TGTGCCAGCAGCTTCCGCGACAGTAGGGCTTTCTTT
TRBV6-1,TRBJ1-1,TRBD1,.,CASSVKARGRIIDTEAFF,TGTGCCAGCAGTGTCAAAGCTAGGGGGCGAATTATAGACACTGAAGCTTTCTTT
TRBV6-4,TRBJ2-5,.,.,CASSDPHADQETQYF,TGTGCCAGCAGTGATCCCCACGCCGACCAAGAGACCCAGTACTTC
TRBV7-8,TRBJ2-5,.,.,CASSLIGRLGGRETQYF,TGTGCCAGCAGCCTTATAGGCCGCTTGGGAGGTAGAGAGACCCAGTACTTC
TRBV7-8,TRBJ1-2,TRBD1,.,CASSFAQGDDGGYTF,TGTGCCAGCAGCTTCGCTCAGGGGGACGATGGAGGCTACACCTTC
TRBV7-3,TRBJ2-1,TRBD1,.,CASSLRAGTGSAEQFF,TGTGCCAGCAGCTTAAGAGCGGGGACAGGGTCGGCTGAGCAGTTCTTC
TRBV11-2,TRBJ2-7,.,.,CASSAPVGYEQYF,TGTGCCAGCAGCGCCCCGGTAGGCTACGAGCAGTACTTC
TRBV7-2,TRBJ2-5,TRBD1,.,CASSPGTVQETQYF,TGTGCCAGCAGCCCAGGGACAGTCCAAGAGACCCAGTACTTC